Below are 5 T cell receptor beta chains sequenced from a single sample in a study of Graves' ophthalmopathy and Graves' hyperthyroidism (dated by TCRdb to the late 2010s). The reads were generated on an Illumina HiSeq 2000. TCR beta CDR3 regions were amplified from RNA transcripts for repertoire sequencing. A first-round RT-PCR used HTBI primers with the Qiagen OneStep RT-PCR kit, followed by a second-round multiplex PCR, size selection and purification. The public reads were reprocessed in TCRdb via fastp at Q25 and MiXCR, keeping in-frame beta chains. Each entry merges the rows of one CDR3 protein and shows their most common DNA and genes. The sample table shows about 480,000 distinct CDR3 sequences, and around 15% are seen once. The ten largest clones capture about 9.4% of the sample. Sequencing input: blood. These receptors all stem from a woman in her twenties or thirties with Graves' ophthalmopathy. Donor details come from another sample of the same person, matched by shared clones.

This clonotype was counted ten times or more. The chain employs TRBV20-1 and TRBJ2-5; the D gene is possibly TRBD2 (6 bases). Germline assignment: CDR1 DFQATT and CDR2 SNEGSKA (reference sequence). The V and J ends lost 2 bases and 3 bases respectively, with 16 bases between them. The length of the CDR3 is 15 residues. The CDR3: CSARRLGGVKETQYF. In nucleotides, the CDR3 is TGCAGTGCTAGACGATTAGGCGGGGTAAAAGAGACCCAGTACTTC.

Ten or more counts support this clonotype. V and J are TRBV19 and TRBJ1-1, with D hard to call. The CDR3 has 13 residues. The germline V gene has CDR1 LNHDA and CDR2 SQIVND (reference sequence). V dropped 5 bases and J dropped 4 bases, with 11 bases sitting between them. CDR3 in DNA: TGTGCCAGTAGTCAACGGTTTCTCACTGAAGCTTTCTTT. It translates to CASSQRFLTEAFF.

The chain links TRBV7-9 to TRBJ2-5; TRBD2 agrees at 8 bases. The J segment lost 5 bases and the V segment lost 4 bases, leaving 9 bases of the junction unmatched. Germline lookup yields CDR1 SEHNR and CDR2 FQNEAQ (reference sequence). The CDR3 spans 15 residues. As DNA, the CDR3 is TGTGCCAGCAGCTATTTCGGGGGGGCCGGGGAGACCCAGTACTTC. Protein product: CASSYFGGAGETQYF. Variable domain in full (rest from reference TRBV7-9 and TRBJ2-5): DTGVSQNPRHKITKRGQNVTFRCDPISEHNRLYWYRQTLGQGPEFLTYFQNEAQLEKSRLLSDRFSAERPKGSFSTLEIQRTEQGDSAMYLCASSYFGGAGETQYFGPGTRLLVL.

This clonotype was recorded at least ten times. V is TRBV27 and J is TRBJ1-6, with unresolved D. The CDR3 spans 16 residues. The V and J ends lost 2 bases and 0 bases respectively, with 8 bases between them. Germline V gene sequence: CDR1 MNHEY, CDR2 SMNVEV (reference sequence). Here the CDR3 reads CASSLARSSYNSPLHF. The CDR3, as DNA: TGTGCCAGCAGTTTAGCCAGGAGCTCCTATAATTCACCCCTCCACTTT.

V gene TRBV5-1 combines with J gene TRBJ2-2, with 8 nucleotides matching TRBD1. This CDR3 spans 16 amino acids. Germline V gene data show CDR1 as SGHRS and CDR2 as YFSETQ. V was pared by 5 bases and J by 1 base, with 7 bases of the junction left unmatched. The CDR3 here is CASSPIGTGNTGELFF. DNA for the CDR3: TGCGCCAGCAGTCCGATCGGGACAGGGAACACCGGGGAGCTGTTTTTT.